The rows below give T cell receptor beta chains drawn from one sample of a study of blood T cells in healthy people across ages. TCRdb reanalysed the 5' RACE reads using MiXCR and keeps one entry per CDR3 protein. The sample comprises 1.2 million to 1.5 million distinct CDR3 sequences, 59% of which are singletons, and about 6.7% rests with the top ten. The specimen sequenced was blood. These receptors were collected from a man aged 18 to 30 in good health. Each CDR3 is given with its conserved first and last residue. A D gene is named only where the DNA matches it firmly. Where a row states a size, it is once, few, many or the class of an expanded clone; other rows omit it.

len,d_gene,j_gene,v_gene,abundance,CDR3aa,CDR3nt
14,-,TRBJ2-3,TRBV28,-,CASSRTGDTDTQYF,TGTGCCAGCAGCCGGACTGGCGACACAGATACGCAGTATTTT
15,-,TRBJ2-2,TRBV7-2,-,CASTTSIGVTGELFF,TGTGCCAGCACCACATCCATAGGGGTGACCGGGGAGCTGTTTTTT
15,-,TRBJ2-3,TRBV27,-,CASSLSGDRGDTQYF,TGTGCCAGCAGTTTATCGGGAGATAGGGGAGATACGCAGTATTTT
18,-,TRBJ2-1,TRBV9,-,CASSVAWLGLYSYNEQFF,TGTGCCAGCAGCGTAGCTTGGCTGGGACTCTATTCCTACAATGAGCAGTTCTTC
15,-,TRBJ1-5,TRBV3-1,-,CASSQAEGSNQPQHF,TGTGCCAGCAGCCAAGCGGAGGGGAGCAATCAGCCCCAGCATTTT
11,-,TRBJ2-7,TRBV6-5,-,CASRAGWEQYF,TGTGCCAGCAGGGCGGGGTGGGAGCAGTACTTC
13,-,TRBJ2-1,TRBV3-1,-,CASSHNTGGEQFF,TGTGCCAGCAGCCACAACACCGGCGGTGAGCAGTTCTTC
16,-,TRBJ2-7,TRBV4-3,-,CASSQSITGGSYEQYF,TGCGCCAGCAGCCAATCGATTACCGGGGGCAGCTACGAGCAGTACTTC
17,TRBD2,TRBJ2-1,TRBV7-8,-,CASSPGQSGSNFYEQFF,TGTGCCAGCAGCCCCGGGCAGAGCGGGAGCAACTTCTACGAGCAGTTCTTC
15,-,TRBJ2-2,TRBV5-1,many,CASSLETVYTGELFF,TGCGCCAGCAGCTTGGAGACGGTTTACACCGGGGAGCTGTTTTTT
15,-,TRBJ2-7,TRBV20-1,few,CSAAPPTGVIDEQYF,TGCAGTGCCGCCCCCCCCACGGGGGTGATCGACGAGCAGTACTTC
15,TRBD1,TRBJ1-5,TRBV4-1,-,CASRPTGGRNQPQHF,TGCGCCAGCAGGCCGACAGGGGGCCGCAATCAGCCCCAGCATTTT
16,-,TRBJ2-5,TRBV11-2,-,CASSRGYRANQETQYF,TGTGCCAGCAGCCGAGGGTACAGGGCGAACCAAGAGACCCAGTACTTC
15,-,TRBJ1-2,TRBV28,-,CASSHQGPPNYGYTF,TGTGCCAGCAGTCATCAGGGGCCTCCTAACTATGGCTACACCTTC
13,-,TRBJ2-3,TRBV5-1,-,CASTTGDSATQYF,TGCGCCAGCACGACTGGGGATAGTGCTACGCAGTATTTT
15,-,TRBJ1-4,TRBV12-3/TRBV12-4,-,CASSLGVIANEKLFF,TGTGCCAGCAGTTTGGGGGTGATAGCTAATGAAAAACTGTTTTTT
17,-,TRBJ2-5,TRBV4-3,-,CASSQDGGRSIFNEQYF,TGCGCCAGCAGCCAAGATGGGGGCAGGTCCATTTTCAATGAGCAGTACTTC
14,-,TRBJ1-3,TRBV10-3,-,CAISDAGSGNTIYF,TGTGCCATCAGTGACGCAGGCTCTGGAAACACCATATATTTT
18,TRBD2,TRBJ2-1,TRBV6-5,few,CASSYSRLAQTSYNEQFF,TGTGCCAGCAGTTACTCCAGACTAGCCCAAACCTCCTACAATGAGCAGTTCTTC
14,TRBD2,TRBJ2-3,TRBV6-5,few,CASSGAGGADTQYF,TGTGCCAGCAGTGGGGCGGGAGGGGCAGATACGCAGTATTTT
14,-,TRBJ2-7,TRBV7-9,few,CASSDRGTAYEQYF,TGTGCCAGCAGTGATCGCGGGACAGCGTACGAGCAGTACTTC
13,-,TRBJ2-7,TRBV10-3,-,CAISEGTPYEQYF,TGTGCCATCAGTGAAGGGACTCCCTACGAGCAGTACTTC
14,-,TRBJ2-3,TRBV7-9,few,CASSHTSELHTQYF,TGTGCCAGCAGTCACACCTCCGAATTGCATACGCAGTATTTT
15,-,TRBJ1-6,TRBV7-9,-,CASSSYAVSDSPLHF,TGTGCCAGCAGCTCGTACGCCGTGTCCGACTCACCCCTCCACTTT
13,TRBD2,TRBJ2-1,TRBV2,-,CASSASGENEQFF,TGTGCCAGCAGTGCTAGCGGAGAAAATGAGCAGTTCTTC
15,TRBD1,TRBJ2-1,TRBV7-2,-,CASSLETGPYNEQFF,TGTGCCAGCAGCTTAGAGACAGGGCCCTACAATGAGCAGTTCTTC
15,-,TRBJ2-2,TRBV20-1,-,CSAPQRVAGTGELFF,TGCAGTGCCCCTCAGCGAGTCGCGGGGACCGGGGAGCTGTTTTTT
14,TRBD2,TRBJ2-3,TRBV7-9,-,CASSDLAGEDTQYF,TGTGCCAGCAGCGATCTAGCGGGAGAAGATACGCAGTATTTT
19,-,TRBJ2-7,TRBV4-2,-,CASSQDHTGRNRDSYEQYF,TGTGCCAGCAGCCAAGATCATACAGGTCGGAACCGAGACTCCTACGAGCAGTACTTC
14,-,TRBJ2-7,TRBV18,-,CASSPMAGDNEQYF,TGTGCCAGCTCACCAATGGCAGGGGACAACGAGCAGTACTTC
16,TRBD2,TRBJ2-5,TRBV20-1,-,CMKRRPSGGNRETQYF,TGCATGAAACGGAGGCCTAGCGGGGGGAATAGGGAGACCCAGTACTTC
14,-,TRBJ1-1,TRBV18,-,CASSPGGFDTEAFF,TGTGCCAGCTCCCCAGGAGGTTTCGACACTGAAGCTTTCTTT
13,-,TRBJ2-5,TRBV20-1,-,CSGLEGAKETQYF,TGCAGTGGTTTAGAGGGAGCCAAGGAGACCCAGTACTTC
16,-,TRBJ2-1,TRBV20-1,-,CSAEGVDRRSYNEQFF,TGCAGTGCGGAGGGGGTAGACAGACGAAGCTACAATGAGCAGTTCTTC
14,TRBD1,TRBJ2-7,TRBV4-1,few,CASKGTADSYEQYF,TGCGCCAGCAAAGGGACAGCAGACTCCTACGAGCAGTACTTC
15,-,TRBJ1-1,TRBV3-1,-,CASSQGVERNTEAFF,TGTGCCAGCAGCCAAGGGGTAGAGAGGAACACTGAAGCTTTCTTT
14,-,TRBJ2-4,TRBV11-2,few,CASSLVVGVREQYF,TGTGCCAGCAGCTTAGTCGTGGGAGTAAGAGAGCAGTACTTC
13,-,TRBJ2-1,TRBV7-8,-,CASSWGRPGEQFF,TGTGCCAGCAGCTGGGGGCGGCCGGGTGAGCAGTTCTTC
14,-,TRBJ1-1,TRBV25-1,-,CAGRSAGRNTEAFF,TGTGCCGGCAGATCGGCGGGGCGGAACACTGAAGCTTTCTTT
13,-,TRBJ2-7,TRBV29-1,few,CSAMDSANSEQYF,TGCAGCGCAATGGACAGTGCCAATAGCGAGCAGTACTTC
14,TRBD1,TRBJ2-7,TRBV30,-,CAWSGDRVTNEQYF,TGTGCCTGGAGTGGAGACAGGGTAACCAACGAGCAGTACTTC
16,TRBD1,TRBJ2-7,TRBV27,-,CASSLIPGQGAHEQYF,TGTGCCAGCAGTCTTATACCGGGACAGGGGGCCCACGAGCAGTACTTC
14,-,TRBJ2-3,TRBV2,once,CASGMDAITDTQYF,TGTGCCAGCGGTATGGACGCAATCACAGATACGCAGTATTTT
11,-,TRBJ1-1,TRBV20-1,-,CSARKTVGAFF,TGCAGTGCTAGAAAAACCGTGGGAGCTTTCTTT
17,-,TRBJ2-3,TRBV4-3,-,CASSPARTDPSTDTQYF,TGCGCCAGCAGCCCAGCACGGACAGATCCTAGCACAGATACGCAGTATTTT
13,-,TRBJ2-5,TRBV25-1,-,CASNGRKQETQYF,TGTGCCAGCAACGGCAGGAAACAAGAGACCCAGTACTTC
14,TRBD2,TRBJ2-3,TRBV20-1,-,CSAAPGGNTDTQYF,TGCAGTGCTGCGCCGGGGGGGAACACAGATACGCAGTATTTT
16,-,TRBJ1-6,TRBV11-2,-,CASSFRPGGADSPLHF,TGTGCCAGCAGCTTCCGTCCGGGGGGTGCGGATTCACCCCTCCACTTT
15,-,TRBJ2-2,TRBV18,few,CASSPTQDSTGELFF,TGTGCCAGCTCACCTACACAGGATTCCACCGGGGAGCTGTTTTTT
17,-,TRBJ2-6,TRBV6-1,-,CASRPPGFPSGANVLTF,TGTGCCAGCAGGCCTCCCGGTTTCCCCTCTGGGGCCAACGTCCTGACTTTC
17,-,TRBJ2-5,TRBV4-2,few,CASSQYLLGQDQETQYF,TGTGCCAGCAGCCAGTACCTCCTCGGCCAGGACCAAGAGACCCAGTACTTC